The clone carrying this TCR beta chain occurred many times. These data originate in a study of T cells in Graves' hyperthyroidism and ophthalmopathy. Hyperthyroidism of Graves' type that showed no ophthalmopathy progression within 18 months was stable. Regions amplified from RNA transcripts were the TCR beta CDR3 regions. A first-round RT-PCR of the TCR CDR3 used the HTBI primer set. TCRdb called the multiplex PCR reads again in MiXCR, with one record for every CDR3 protein. This table has under 350,000 distinct CDR3 sequences, over 20% appearing once. Sequencing used blood. The sequence derives from a woman in her fifties or sixties with Graves' hyperthyroidism.

Here the CDR3 reads CASSPVGAVGYTF. CDR3 sequence (DNA): TGCGCCAGCAGTCCCGTAGGGGCAGTAGGCTACACCTTC. The rearrangement links TRBV5-1 to TRBJ1-2; TRBD1 might be the D (5 bases). The CDR3 totals 13 residues. Trimming took off 5 bases at V and 8 bases at J, with 16 bases between the two ends. Per the germline V gene, CDR1 is SGHRS and CDR2 is YFSETQ.